This TCR beta chain was documented in a study of OX40 agonist ivuxolimab in advanced cancers. Study-wide background: Ivuxolimab, an agonist antibody against OX40 (CD134), was given to patients. One patient with hepatocellular carcinoma and two with cutaneous melanoma, three in all, had partial responses.

TCRdb's table, derived via immunoSEQ multiplex PCR, lists solely in-frame clones and lacks some. The sample includes 15,000 to 20,000 clones, roughly 75% of them seen just once. Regarding this clone: The antigen remains undetermined.

CDR1 MNHEY and CDR2 SMNVEV come from the germline V gene (reference sequence). The length of the CDR3 is 17 residues. Trimming at V came to 5 bases and at J to 0 bases, leaving 7 bases not matched to a gene. Whole-study results and caveats: There were, on average, more expanded clones in CD8+ T cells than in CD4+.

The origin of this receptor is an adult with an advanced solid tumor such as melanoma, head and neck, liver or kidney cancer. The V and J genes are TRBV27 and TRBJ1-5, with TRBD1 matching over 10 bases. This specimen consisted of CD4+ or CD8+ T cells sorted from blood, obtained in a trial of the OX40 agonist ivuxolimab. The chain's CDR3 is CASSPLGQGYSNQPQHF. CDR3 bases: TGTGCCAGCAGTCCCCTGGGACAGGGGTATAGCAATCAGCCCCAGCATTTT.